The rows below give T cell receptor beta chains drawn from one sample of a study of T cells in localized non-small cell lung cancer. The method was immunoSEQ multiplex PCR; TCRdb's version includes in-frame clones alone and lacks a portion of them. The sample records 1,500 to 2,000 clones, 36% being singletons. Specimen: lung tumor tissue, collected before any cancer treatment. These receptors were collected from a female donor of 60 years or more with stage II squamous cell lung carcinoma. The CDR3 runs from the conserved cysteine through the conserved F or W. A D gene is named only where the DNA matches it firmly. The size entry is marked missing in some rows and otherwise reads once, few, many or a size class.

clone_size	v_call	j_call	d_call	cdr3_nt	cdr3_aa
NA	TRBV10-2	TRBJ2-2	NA	TGCGCCAGCAGCCCCGACTGGAACACCGGGGAGCTGTTTTTT	CASSPDWNTGELFF
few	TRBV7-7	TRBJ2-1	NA	TGTGCCAGCAGCCAAAGAGAGATCTGGGGCAATGAGCAGTTCTTC	CASSQREIWGNEQFF
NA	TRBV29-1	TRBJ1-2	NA	TGCAGCGTTGTTGGAGGACCGGGGAGAGAGGGTGGCTACACCTTC	CSVVGGPGREGGYTF
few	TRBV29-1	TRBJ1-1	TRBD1	TGCAGCGTTGAAACCGGGACAGGGGGAGCTGAAGCTTTCTTT	CSVETGTGGAEAFF
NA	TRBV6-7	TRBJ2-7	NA	TGTGCCAGCCCCGACGGGCGGGCCTACGAGCAGTACTTC	CASPDGRAYEQYF
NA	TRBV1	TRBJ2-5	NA	TGCACCAGCAGAAGAGGACTAGCGGGATGGAGGGAGACCCAGTACTTC	CTSRRGLAGWRETQYF
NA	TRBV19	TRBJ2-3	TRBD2	TGTGCCAGTAGTTCCGGGGAGGGAGTAGATATGCAGTATTTT	CASSSGEGVDMQYF
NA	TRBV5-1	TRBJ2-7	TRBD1	TGCGCCAGCAGCTTAACAGGGGGCTGGTACGAGCAGTACTTC	CASSLTGGWYEQYF
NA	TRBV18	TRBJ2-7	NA	TGTGCCAGCTCACCATCGGGGCTAGGATACGAGCAGTACTTC	CASSPSGLGYEQYF
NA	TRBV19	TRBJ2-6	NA	TGTGCCAGTAGTAGATCCAGCGGCTCTGGGGCCAACGTCCTGACTTTC	CASSRSSGSGANVLTF
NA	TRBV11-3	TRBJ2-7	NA	TGTGCCAGCAGCCCTCCGACAAACTGGTACGAGCAGTACTTC	CASSPPTNWYEQYF
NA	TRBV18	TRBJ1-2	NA	TGTGCCAGCTCACCCCCCTGGGGCCCCGGGTACTATGGCTACACCTTC	CASSPPWGPGYYGYTF
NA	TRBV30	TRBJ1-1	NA	TGTGCCTGGAGTGTATGGGGTAGGACCACTGAAGCTTTCTTT	CAWSVWGRTTEAFF
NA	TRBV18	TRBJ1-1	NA	TGTGCCAGCTCACCATCCGGGGGCACTGAAGCTTTCTTT	CASSPSGGTEAFF
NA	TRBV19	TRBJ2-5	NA	TGTGCCAGTAGTCCAGGCTCCGTAGAGACCCAGTACTTC	CASSPGSVETQYF
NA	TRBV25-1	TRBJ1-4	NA	TGTGCCAGCAGTGAAAGGTCCGCCCTTGGAACTAATGAAAAACTGTTTTTT	CASSERSALGTNEKLFF
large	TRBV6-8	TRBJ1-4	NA	TGTGCCAGCAGCCGGACGGGGTCCGAAAAACTGTTTTTT	CASSRTGSEKLFF
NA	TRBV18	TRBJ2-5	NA	TGTGCCAGCTCACCCAGAAGCGGATCCCAAGAGACCCAGTACTTC	CASSPRSGSQETQYF
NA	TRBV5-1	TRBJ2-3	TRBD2	TGCGCCAGCAGCTTGGCCCCCCTAGCGGGGTCTGATACGCAGTATTTT	CASSLAPLAGSDTQYF
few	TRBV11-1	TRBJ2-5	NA	TGTGCCAGCAGCTTTATGAGCGGTTCGGAGACCCAGTACTTC	CASSFMSGSETQYF
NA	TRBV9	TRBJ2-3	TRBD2	TGTGCCAGCAGAAGACTAGCGTCTTCCACAGATACGCAGTATTTT	CASRRLASSTDTQYF
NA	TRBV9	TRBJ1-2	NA	TGTGCCAGCAGCGTAGGTACCAGAAACTATGGCTACACCTTC	CASSVGTRNYGYTF
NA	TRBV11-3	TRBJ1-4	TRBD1	TGTGCCAGCAGCCCGACAGGGAGGGATGAAAAACTGTTTTTT	CASSPTGRDEKLFF
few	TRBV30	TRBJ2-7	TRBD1	TGTGCCTGGGGGGACAGGGGTTACGAGCAGTACTTC	CAWGDRGYEQYF
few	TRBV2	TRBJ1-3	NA	TGTGCCAGCAGCAATGGACGCTCTGGAAACACCATATATTTT	CASSNGRSGNTIYF
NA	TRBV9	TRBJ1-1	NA	TGTGCCAGCAGCCCACCGCGGGATGAAGCTTTCTTT	CASSPPRDEAFF
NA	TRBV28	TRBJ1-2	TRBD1	TGTGCCAGCAGTTACAGGGGCATCTATGGCTACACCTTC	CASSYRGIYGYTF
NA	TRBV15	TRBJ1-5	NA	TGTGCCACCAGCAGGGGGGACACCCCGGACCAGCCCCAGCATTTT	CATSRGDTPDQPQHF
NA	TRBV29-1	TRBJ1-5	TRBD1	TGCAGCGTTGCCCCGACAGGGCTCCCCAATCAGCCCCAGCATTTT	CSVAPTGLPNQPQHF
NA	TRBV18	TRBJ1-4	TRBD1	TGTACCAGCTCACCATCTGCGGGGACAGGAGGCGGAAAACTGTTTTTT	CTSSPSAGTGGGKLFF
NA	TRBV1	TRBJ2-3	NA	TGCGCCAGCAGCCCCCTGGCGAGTCAGGCCACAGATACGCAGTATTTT	CASSPLASQATDTQYF
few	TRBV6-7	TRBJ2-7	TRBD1	TGTGCCAGCACGACAGGGTGGGAGCAGTACTTC	CASTTGWEQYF
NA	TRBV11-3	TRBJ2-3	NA	TGTGCTAGCAGCTTAACGGCTCTCACAGATACGCAGTATTTT	CASSLTALTDTQYF
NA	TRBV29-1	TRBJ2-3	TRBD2	TGCAGCGTTGTGGGCATCCTAGCGGGAGAGGCGGATACGCAGTATTTT	CSVVGILAGEADTQYF
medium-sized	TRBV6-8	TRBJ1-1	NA	TGTGCCAGCAGTACGCCGGGCCGCGGCACTGAAGCTTTCTTT	CASSTPGRGTEAFF
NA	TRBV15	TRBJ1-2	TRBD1	TGTGCCACCAGCCCTAGTGGGACAGGGGCCAGATATGGCTACACCTTT	CATSPSGTGARYGYTF
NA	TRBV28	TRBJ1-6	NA	TGTGCCAGCAGTCCCGGAAGACGGGGATCCTATAATTCACCCCTCCACTTT	CASSPGRRGSYNSPLHF
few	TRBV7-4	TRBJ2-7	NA	TGTGCCAGCAGTTCGACAGGCTACTACGAGCAGTACTTC	CASSSTGYYEQYF
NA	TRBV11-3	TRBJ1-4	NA	TGTGCCAGCAGCGATAACCGGAGAACTAATGAAAAACTGTTTTTT	CASSDNRRTNEKLFF
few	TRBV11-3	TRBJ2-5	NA	TGTGCCAGCAGCTTGGGTGGGAGCTACAGAGAGACCCAGTACTTC	CASSLGGSYRETQYF
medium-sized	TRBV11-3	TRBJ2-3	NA	TGTGCCAGCAGCCGCACGTGGTCTCGGGATACGCAGTATTTT	CASSRTWSRDTQYF
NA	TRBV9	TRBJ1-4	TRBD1	TGTGCCAGCAGCCAGAGACAGGGGAGTGATGAAAAACTGTTTTTT	CASSQRQGSDEKLFF